These 26 T cell receptor beta chains were all obtained from the same sample, sequenced in a study of blood T cell repertoires in COVID-19. This table comes from immunoSEQ multiplex PCR, and its TCRdb copy is limited to in-frame clones, with some not included. Of 110,000 to 150,000 clones in the sample, around 87% were seen once. The sequencing sample was made of PBMCs or T cells enriched from blood (not recorded which). The receptor source for this set is a man aged 60-69 years who had recovered from COVID-19.

In regard to this clone: One end of the junction fails to match germline, which may point to a read error. V is TRBV27 and J is TRBJ1-5; possibly TRBD1 for D (6 bases). The germline CDR1 and CDR2 sequences are MNHEY and SMNVEV (reference sequence). The CDR3 loop spans 14 amino acids. The CDR3 sequence is CASSLGRGNRPQHF. CDR3 DNA sequence: TGTGCCAGCAGTTTAGGGAGGGGGAATCGGCCCCAGCATTTT.

This chain joins TRBV30 and TRBJ1-2, with D possibly matching TRBD1 (5 bases). The V end was cut by 4 bases, the J end by 8 bases, with 11 bases between. CDR1 and CDR2 from the germline V gene are GTSNPN and SVGIG (reference sequence). This CDR3 has 11 residues. The CDR3, as DNA: TGTGCCTGGATGGACACTCGGGGCTACACCTTC. Translated: CAWMDTRGYTF.

J is TRBJ2-3 and V is TRBV9; 7 nucleotides match TRBD1. The CDR3 runs to 13 residues. Germline trimming cut 4 bases from V and 5 bases from J; bases unmatched to any gene: 4. Germline V lookup: CDR1 SGDLS, CDR2 YYNGEE. The DNA for the CDR3 is TGTGCCAGCAGCCCGACAGGGCAAGATACGCAGTATTTT. Translating it yields CASSPTGQDTQYF.

The V and J genes are TRBV2 and TRBJ2-7, with 13 bases fitting TRBD2. Germline V lookup: CDR1 SNHLY, CDR2 FYNNEI. CDR3 size: 14 residues. Unmatched junction bases numbered 5, after V lost 5 bases and J lost 7 bases. In DNA form, the CDR3 reads TGTGCCAGCAGTACTAGCGGGGGGGCCGAAGAGCAGTACTTC. This gives the protein CASSTSGGAEEQYF.

This clone was recorded only once. This rearrangement joins TRBV28 to TRBJ2-7; the match to TRBD1 covers 7 bases. J lost 3 bases, V lost 7 bases, and 15 bases had no gene match. The CDR3 runs to 16 residues. The germline V gene has CDR1 MDHEN and CDR2 SYDVKM. The CDR3 DNA is TGTGCCAGCACCTCCGGGGTGGGACAGCTAGTCTACGAGCAGTACTTC. Translated: CASTSGVGQLVYEQYF.

The chain joins TRBV28 to TRBJ1-1, with D uncertain. The CDR3 has 14 residues. With 7 bases removed from V and 1 base from J, the gap between germline ends came to 13 bases. Germline-derived CDR1 and CDR2 are MDHEN and SYDVKM. The DNA of the CDR3 is TGTGCCAGCAACGAGGGATTTACGAACACTGAAGCTTTCTTT. Encoded protein: CASNEGFTNTEAFF.

In regard to this clone: A read error may account for a junction end that differs from germline. The chain combines TRBV6-2 or TRBV6-3 with TRBJ1-6; D is ambiguous. Germline V gene lookup returns CDR1 MNHEY and CDR2 SVGEGT. This CDR3 is built from 12 residues. CDR3 in DNA: TGTGCCAGCAGCTACTATAATTCACCCCTCCACTTT. This translates into CASSYYNSPLHF.

The sample holds one count of this clone. This chain uses TRBV6-4 with TRBJ2-7; 11 nucleotides align to TRBD1. V lost 2 bases and J lost 2; bases outside the gene matches: 5. Germline-derived CDR1 and CDR2 are MRHNA and SNTAGT. The CDR3 spans 16 residues. CDR3: CASSDSGQGAPYEQYF. In DNA form, the CDR3 reads TGTGCCAGCAGTGACAGTGGACAGGGGGCTCCCTACGAGCAGTACTTC.

The rearrangement links TRBV19 to TRBJ2-4; D gene uncertain. Germline CDR1 and CDR2: LNHDA and SQIVND (reference sequence). The CDR3 length is 18 residues. V was clipped by 10 bases and J by 0 bases, with 25 bases between them. The CDR3 spells CATTPERAGPLAKNIQYF. In nucleotides, the CDR3 is TGTGCCACGACCCCAGAACGTGCTGGGCCTCTAGCCAAAAACATTCAGTACTTC.

The chain carries TRBV7-6 and TRBJ1-4, with D possibly matching TRBD1 (5 bases). The CDR3 has 14 amino acids. V dropped 5 bases and J dropped 7 bases, with 14 bases sitting between them. CDR1 and CDR2 (germline): SGHVS, FNYEAQ. CDR3 in amino acids: CASSPGTLSEKLFF. CDR3 nucleotides: TGTGCCAGCAGCCCCGGGACTCTCAGTGAAAAACTGTTTTTT.

This rearrangement joins TRBV29-1 to TRBJ2-5, with 9 bases lining up with TRBD2. Trimming took 2 bases from V and 4 from J; bases not matched to a gene: 8. The CDR3 length is 15 residues. Germline V lookup: CDR1 SQVTM, CDR2 ANQGSEA. The CDR3 nucleotides read TGCAGCGTTGAATCTAGCGGGATATGGCGAGAGACCCAGTACTTC. Its translation is CSVESSGIWRETQYF.

The chain uses TRBV6-1 and TRBJ1-6; D is ambiguous. Per the germline V gene, CDR1 is MNHNS and CDR2 is SASEGT. V was shortened by 2 bases and J by 13 bases, with 18 bases between the two germline ends. The length of the CDR3 is 15 residues. Written as DNA, the CDR3 is TGTGCCAGCAGTGAATTTCCGGTTCCCGCTTCGCCCCTCCACTTT. Translating gives CASSEFPVPASPLHF.

This clone was seen once. V usage is TRBV7-9 and J usage is TRBJ1-2; perhaps TRBD1 as D (5 bases). V lost 10 bases and J lost 6, with 18 bases in between. The V gene's germline CDR1 is SEHNR and CDR2 FQNEAQ (reference sequence). The CDR3 covers 13 residues. CDR3 amino acids: CATSGIISNGYTF. CDR3 in DNA: TGTGCCACTTCAGGGATCATCTCGAATGGCTACACCTTC.

V gene TRBV7-9 combines with J gene TRBJ1-2; D unresolved. V dropped 0 bases and J dropped 3 bases, with 11 bases sitting between them. Per germline, CDR1 SEHNR and CDR2 FQNEAQ (reference sequence). This CDR3 contains 15 residues. DNA of the CDR3: TGTGCCAGCAGCTTAGCTCTCAGATATGACTATGGCTACACCTTC. This sequence encodes CASSLALRYDYGYTF.

The chain uses TRBV3-1 (or the pseudogene TRBV3-2) and TRBJ2-3, with TRBD2 identical over 14 bases. Unmatched junction bases numbered 12, after V lost 6 bases and J lost 7 bases. Germline lookup yields CDR1 LGHDT and CDR2 YNNKEL (reference sequence). This CDR3 comprises 17 residues. The chain's CDR3 is CASSTGLAGAEVHTQYF. The CDR3 region has the DNA TGTGCCAGCAGTACGGGACTAGCGGGGGCTGAGGTCCATACGCAGTATTTT.

The J gene is TRBJ1-1, the V gene TRBV24-1; D not resolved. CDR3 length: 12 amino acids. V lost 3 bases, J lost 8 bases, and 9 bases lay in between. Germline CDR1 and CDR2: KGHDR and SFDVKD. The CDR3 region has the DNA TGTGCCACCAGTGATGTGGGCAGGGAAGCTTTCTTT. This gives the protein CATSDVGREAFF.

J is TRBJ2-7 and V is TRBV7-8, with D maybe TRBD1 (6 bases). The CDR3 is 13 amino acids. Looked up from germline, CDR1 is SGHVS and CDR2 is FQNEAQ. V lost 4 bases and J lost 0, with 7 bases in between. DNA for the CDR3: TGTGCCAGCAGCTCGGACAGCTCCTACGAGCAGTACTTC. Translating gives CASSSDSSYEQYF.

The chain joins TRBV30 to TRBJ1-1; 10 nucleotides line up with TRBD1. Trimming removed 4 bases from V and 6 bases from J; junction bases left unmatched: 11. The CDR3 totals 15 residues. Germline CDR1 and CDR2: GTSNPN and SVGIG (reference sequence). The CDR3 DNA sequence: TGTGCCTGGATCCCTTTGACAGGGGGCAGGGCTGAAGCTTTCTTT. Translation gives CAWIPLTGGRAEAFF.

The chain has TRBV7-3 and TRBJ2-5, with 10 bases matching TRBD2. This CDR3 comprises 15 residues. The V and J ends lost 5 bases and 2 bases, in that order; junction bases with no gene match: 5. CDR1 SGHTA and CDR2 FQGTGA come from the germline V gene. In DNA form, the CDR3 reads TGTGCCAGCAGCCCTAGCGGGAGTTTGCAAGAGACCCAGTACTTC. Translation gives CASSPSGSLQETQYF.

V usage is TRBV13 and J usage is TRBJ1-4, with TRBD1 identical over 7 bases. CDR3 length: 13 residues. Per the germline V gene, CDR1 is PRHDT and CDR2 is FYEKMQ (reference sequence). Losses at the gene ends were 3 bases for V and 8 bases for J; bases not matched to a gene: 3. This CDR3 reads CASSLVTGEKLFF. The CDR3 bases are TGTGCCAGCAGCTTGGTGACAGGGGAAAAACTGTTTTTT.

This clone was seen more than once but under ten times. The chain carries TRBV13 and TRBJ2-2; the D gene is possibly TRBD2 (5 bases). In germline, CDR1 is PRHDT, CDR2 FYEKMQ (reference sequence). The V end was cut by 0 bases, the J end by 10 bases, with 12 bases between. This CDR3 spans 14 amino acids. The CDR3 region is CASSLGWAAVELFF. The CDR3 coding sequence is TGTGCCAGCAGCTTAGGCTGGGCAGCGGTGGAGCTGTTTTTT.

The V and J genes are TRBV9 and TRBJ2-3; 12 nucleotides line up with TRBD2. Germline V gene lookup returns CDR1 SGDLS and CDR2 YYNGEE. CDR3 length: 15 residues. After removal of 4 bases from V and 6 bases from J, the junction contained 6 bases not matched to a gene. The CDR3 protein is CASSPGLAGLDTQYF. CDR3 nucleotides: TGTGCCAGCAGCCCCGGACTAGCGGGGTTGGATACGCAGTATTTT.

The chain recombines TRBV10-3 with TRBJ2-1; D remains ambiguous. The germline CDR1 and CDR2 sequences are ENHRY and SYGVKD. V lost 2 bases and J lost 0, with 5 bases in between. This CDR3 contains 14 residues. The CDR3 region is CAISEESSYNEQFF. In DNA form, the CDR3 reads TGTGCCATCAGTGAGGAGAGCTCCTACAATGAGCAGTTCTTC.

V usage is TRBV6-6 and J usage is TRBJ2-7, with 7 bases identical to TRBD1. The CDR3 is 16 amino acids. The J segment lost 0 bases and the V segment lost 0 bases, leaving 5 bases of the junction unmatched. Germline lookup yields CDR1 MNHNY and CDR2 SVGAGI (reference sequence). This chain's CDR3 is CASSYSAGGDSYEQYF. In nucleotides, the CDR3 is TGTGCCAGCAGTTACTCGGCAGGGGGTGACTCCTACGAGCAGTACTTC.

V gene TRBV9 combines with J gene TRBJ1-4, with D possibly being TRBD1 (6 bases). Germline V gene sequence: CDR1 SGDLS, CDR2 YYNGEE. Between the trimmed V and J ends, which lost 4 bases and 2 bases, there was a span of 9 bases. This CDR3 has 14 residues. The CDR3, as DNA: TGTGCCAGCAGCCGGGGGGCTACTAATGAAAAACTGTTTTTT. The encoded protein is CASSRGATNEKLFF.

This clone has a single count. This chain joins TRBV19 and TRBJ2-1; 7 bases map to TRBD2. The CDR3 contains 15 residues. V trimming: 3 bases; J trimming: 0 bases; junction bases outside the gene matches: 2. The germline CDR1 and CDR2 sequences are LNHDA and SQIVND (reference sequence). The CDR3 nucleotides read TGTGCCAGTAGTATGGGGGGGTTCTCCTACAATGAGCAGTTCTTC. Residues: CASSMGGFSYNEQFF. The variable domain in full, with the rest retrieved from reference TRBV19 and TRBJ2-1, is DGGITQSPKYLFRKEGQNVTLSCEQNLNHDAMYWYRQDPGQGLRLIYYSQIVNDFQKGDIAEGYSVSREKKESFPLTVTSAQKNPTAFYLCASSMGGFSYNEQFFGPGTRLTVL.